Listed here is a single T cell receptor beta chain. How the authors handled the data: Using reference gene primer amplification, nucleated cell counts were estimated. Libraries were prepared by immunoSEQ multiplex PCR; TCRdb keeps only in-frame clonotypes and omits some of them. V and J calls and clone size are copied from that table; D and trimming were computed from the DNA. Among 100,000 to 150,000 clones listed, less than 90% were seen once. These data originate in a study of blood T cell repertoires in COVID-19. Study overall: Donors in the United States, Italy and Spain gave samples during acute or convalescent COVID-19. From T cells, B-cell-depleted T cells, or PBMCs came the material, which was cDNA or gDNA.

CDR1 LNHDA and CDR2 SQIVND come from the germline V gene (reference sequence). Trimming cost V 3 bases and J 3 bases, with 6 bases left between them. The CDR3 spans 13 residues. The sequence was obtained from an elderly woman with acute or convalescent COVID-19. This chain joins TRBV19 and TRBJ2-1; D remains unclear. The sample was peripheral blood. This chain's CDR3 is CASSMRYYNEQFF. The DNA for the CDR3 is TGTGCCAGTAGTATGAGGTACTACAATGAGCAGTTCTTC.